A single TCR beta chain is shown here with its context. Using immunoSEQ multiplex PCR, the repertoire was profiled, and TCRdb retains in-frame clones only, with some absent. The data contain 72,000 or so clones, around nine tenths of them singletons. This specimen belongs to a study of blood T cell repertoires in COVID-19. Study background: Some COVID-19 samples were acute and others convalescent; all came from the United States, Italy and Spain.

Material: peripheral blood. This clonotype was sampled from a woman aged 55-69 years with acute or convalescent COVID-19.

The CDR3 region is CASSLGGTGAAYYGYTF. The CDR3 DNA reads as TGCGCCAGCAGCTTGGGAGGTACTGGTGCCGCCTACTATGGCTACACCTTC. V is TRBV5-1 and J is TRBJ1-2, with D unresolved. Between the trimmed V and J ends, which lost 0 bases and 3 bases, there was a span of 18 bases. The CDR3 length is 17 residues. Germline assignment: CDR1 SGHRS and CDR2 YFSETQ.